These 7 T cell receptor beta chains share one sample of origin, sequenced in a study of PD-1 blockade in classical Hodgkin lymphoma. Patients all relapsed after autologous stem cell transplantation, and there was variation in brentuximab vedotin exposure. Some clones are missing from TCRdb's copy, which holds only in-frame ones; the method was immunoSEQ multiplex PCR. The sample includes some 100,000 clones, 80% to 95% seen only once; the top ten take less than 3.5%. The specimen comprised peripheral blood mononuclear cells (PBMCs), sampled at baseline. These receptors came from a human donor with classical Hodgkin lymphoma.

The chain combines TRBV7-9 with TRBJ2-1; D remains unclear. Germline V gives CDR1 SEHNR, CDR2 FQNEAQ (reference sequence). The ends were cut back, 3 bases at V and 2 bases at J, with 11 bases in the middle. This CDR3 is built from 15 residues. The DNA for the CDR3 is TGTGCCAGCAGCTTGGCAGCTTTGGCCTACAATGAGCAGTTCTTC. Translated: CASSLAALAYNEQFF. The full variable domain, completed using reference TRBV7-9 and TRBJ2-1, is DTGVSQNPRHKITKRGQNVTFRCDPISEHNRLYWYRQTLGQGPEFLTYFQNEAQLEKSRLLSDRFSAERPKGSFSTLEIQRTEQGDSAMYLCASSLAALAYNEQFFGPGTRLTVL.

This clone was counted a single time. V usage is TRBV2 and J usage is TRBJ1-1; 9 bases map to TRBD1. Per germline, CDR1 SNHLY and CDR2 FYNNEI. Losses at the gene ends were 7 bases for V and 3 bases for J; bases not matched to a gene: 9. The CDR3 runs to 15 residues. The CDR3 spells CASMSSTGGHTEAFF. CDR3 sequence (DNA): TGTGCCAGCATGAGCTCGACAGGGGGTCACACTGAAGCTTTCTTT.

The rearrangement joins TRBV28 to TRBJ2-7, with 8 bases identical to TRBD1. V trimming: 1 base; J trimming: 3 bases; junction bases outside the gene matches: 8. Germline loops: CDR1 MDHEN, CDR2 SYDVKM. The CDR3 runs 16 residues. CDR3 loop: CASSLFADRGVYEQYF. The CDR3 DNA follows: TGTGCCAGCAGTTTATTCGCCGACAGGGGCGTCTACGAGCAGTACTTC.

The chain is built from TRBV28 and TRBJ2-7; 9 positions match TRBD1. Losses at the gene ends were 4 bases for V and 12 bases for J; bases not matched to a gene: 10. The CDR3 consists of 13 residues. Germline V lookup: CDR1 MDHEN, CDR2 SYDVKM. The CDR3 DNA sequence: TGTGCCAGCAGTTACCGCGACCGGACAGGGGCGTACTTC. This gives the protein CASSYRDRTGAYF. Full variable domain (rest looked up from reference TRBV28 and TRBJ2-7): DVKVTQSSRYLVKRTGEKVFLECVQDMDHENMFWYRQDPGLGLRLIYFSYDVKMKEKGDIPEGYSVSREKKERFSLILESASTNQTSMYLCASSYRDRTGAYFGPGTRLTVT.

The CDR3 here is CASSNPGLAGGPFGNEQFF. The CDR3 DNA sequence: TGTGCCAGCAGTAATCCGGGACTAGCGGGAGGGCCTTTTGGCAATGAGCAGTTCTTC. This rearrangement joins TRBV27 to TRBJ2-1, with 16 bases lining up with TRBD2. Germline CDR1 MNHEY, CDR2 SMNVEV (reference sequence). Trimming at V came to 5 bases and at J to 6 bases, leaving 13 bases not matched to a gene. The CDR3 contains 19 residues.

This clone has only a few counts. The chain is built from TRBV11-2 and TRBJ1-2; 8 positions agree with TRBD1. Unmatched junction bases numbered 8, after V lost 5 bases and J lost 6 bases. From germline, CDR1 is SGHAT and CDR2 FQNNGV. The CDR3 totals 14 residues. CDR3 sequence reads: CASSPGGTGHGYTF. The CDR3 DNA reads TGTGCCAGCAGCCCCGGGGGGACAGGTCATGGCTACACCTTC.

The chain uses TRBV5-1 and TRBJ2-5; D gene unclear. This CDR3 is 16 amino acids long. Per germline, CDR1 SGHRS and CDR2 YFSETQ. V shed 0 bases and J shed 5 bases, with 17 bases lying between them. The chain's CDR3 is CASSLGWAPVGETQYF. CDR3 sequence (DNA): TGCGCCAGCAGCTTGGGTTGGGCGCCAGTGGGGGAGACCCAGTACTTC.